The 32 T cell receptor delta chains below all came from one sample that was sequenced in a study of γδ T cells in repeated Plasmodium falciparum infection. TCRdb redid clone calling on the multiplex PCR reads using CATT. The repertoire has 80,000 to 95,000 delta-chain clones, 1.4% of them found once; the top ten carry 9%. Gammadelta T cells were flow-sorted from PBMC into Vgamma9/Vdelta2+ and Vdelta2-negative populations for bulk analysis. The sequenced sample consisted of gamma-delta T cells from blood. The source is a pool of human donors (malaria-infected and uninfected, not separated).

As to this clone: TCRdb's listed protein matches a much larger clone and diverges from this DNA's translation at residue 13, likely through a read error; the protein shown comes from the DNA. The CDR3 region is CALGELAPFLRTWDPGDKLIF. CDR3 DNA: TGTGCTCTTGGGGAACTAGCTCCATTTCTAAGAACTTGGGACCCAGGCGATAAACTCATCTTT. V and J are TRDV1 and TRDJ1; D ambiguous. From germline, CDR1 is TSWWSYY and CDR2 QGS. With 0 bases removed from V and 4 bases from J, the gap between germline ends came to 30 bases. CDR3 length: 21 residues.

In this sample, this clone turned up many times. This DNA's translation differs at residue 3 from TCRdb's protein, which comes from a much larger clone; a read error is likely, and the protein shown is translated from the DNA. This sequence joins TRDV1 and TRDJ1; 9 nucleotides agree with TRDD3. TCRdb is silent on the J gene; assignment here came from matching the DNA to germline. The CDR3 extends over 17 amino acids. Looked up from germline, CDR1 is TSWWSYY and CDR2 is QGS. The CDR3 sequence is CAPGVGAGGFSTDKLIF. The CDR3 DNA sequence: TGTGCTCCTGGGGTCGGGGCTGGGGGATTCTCTACCGATAAACTCATCTTT.

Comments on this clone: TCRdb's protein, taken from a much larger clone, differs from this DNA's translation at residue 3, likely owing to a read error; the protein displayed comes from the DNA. The CDR3 loop is CAIYTDWNGTDKLIF. The CDR3, as DNA: TGTGCCATTTACACGGACTGGAATGGCACCGATAAACTCATCTTT. The gene calls are TRDV3 and TRDJ1, with TRDD3 as a possible D gene (5 bases). Per germline, CDR1 TVYSNPD and CDR2 GDNSRS (reference sequence). The CDR3 has 15 amino acids. Trimming stripped 5 bases from V and 1 base from J, with 20 bases between.

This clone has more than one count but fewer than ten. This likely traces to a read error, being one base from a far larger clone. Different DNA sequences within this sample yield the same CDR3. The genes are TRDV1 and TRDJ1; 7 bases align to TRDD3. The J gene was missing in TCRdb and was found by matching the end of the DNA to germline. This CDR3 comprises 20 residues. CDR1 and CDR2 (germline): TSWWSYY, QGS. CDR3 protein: CALGESSRYWGPLYTDKLIF. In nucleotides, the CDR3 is TGTGCACTTGGGGAATCTTCTCGGTACTGGGGTCCGCTGTACACCGATAAACTCATCTTT.

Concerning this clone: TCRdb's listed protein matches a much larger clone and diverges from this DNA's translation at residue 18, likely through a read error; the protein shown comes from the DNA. The CDR3 spells CACAYFLNWGKPEGYTDELIF. The CDR3 DNA sequence: TGTGCCTGTGCCTACTTCCTGAACTGGGGGAAACCGGAGGGGTACACCGATGAACTCATCTTT. The genes are TRDV2 and TRDJ1; 9 bases are shared with TRDD3. Matching the DNA to germline supplied the J gene, which TCRdb does not give. The germline V gene encodes CDR1 GEAIGNYY and CDR2 EKD. This CDR3 spans 21 amino acids.

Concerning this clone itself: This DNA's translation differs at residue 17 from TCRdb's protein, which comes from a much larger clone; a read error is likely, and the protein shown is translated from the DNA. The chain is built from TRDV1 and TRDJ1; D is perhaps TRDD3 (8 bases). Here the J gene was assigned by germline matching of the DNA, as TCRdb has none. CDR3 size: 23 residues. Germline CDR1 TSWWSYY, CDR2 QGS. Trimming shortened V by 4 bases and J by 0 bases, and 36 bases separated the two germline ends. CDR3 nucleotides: TGTGCTCTTGGGGCCCATCCCTGGCCTTCCTGGGGGAACTGGGGGGTACACACCGATAAACTCATCTTT. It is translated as CALGAHPWPSWGNWGVHTDKLIF.

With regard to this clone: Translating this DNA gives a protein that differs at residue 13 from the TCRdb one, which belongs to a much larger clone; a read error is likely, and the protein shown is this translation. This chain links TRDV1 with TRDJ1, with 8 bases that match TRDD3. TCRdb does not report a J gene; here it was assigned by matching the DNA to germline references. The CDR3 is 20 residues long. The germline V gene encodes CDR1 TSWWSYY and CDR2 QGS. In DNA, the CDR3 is TGTGCTATTGGGCCGACCCTCCGTCGTACTGGGGGCCTCTACACCAATAAACTCATCTTT. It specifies CAIGPTLRRTGGLYTNKLIF.

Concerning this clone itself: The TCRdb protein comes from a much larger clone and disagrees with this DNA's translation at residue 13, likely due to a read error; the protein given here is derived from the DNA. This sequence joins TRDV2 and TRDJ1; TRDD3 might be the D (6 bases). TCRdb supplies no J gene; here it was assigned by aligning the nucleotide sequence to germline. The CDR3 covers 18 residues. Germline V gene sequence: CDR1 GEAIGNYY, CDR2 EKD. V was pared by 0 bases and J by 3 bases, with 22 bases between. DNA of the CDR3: TGTGCCTGTGACACCGGGACGTCTGGGGAATCGTACGCCGATAAACTCATCTTT. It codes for CACDTGTSGESYADKLIF.

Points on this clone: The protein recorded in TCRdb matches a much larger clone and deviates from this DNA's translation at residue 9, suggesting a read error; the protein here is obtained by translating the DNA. CDR3 residues: CALGEPRIHMPDKLIF. CDR3 bases: TGTGCTCTTGGGGAACCCCGGATCCATATGCCCGATAAACTCATCTTT. The genes are TRDV1 and TRDJ1; D uncertain. The J gene, missing from TCRdb, was assigned here through DNA to germline matching. V was shortened by 1 base and J by 3 bases, with 15 bases between the two germline ends. The germline V gene encodes CDR1 TSWWSYY and CDR2 QGS. The CDR3 totals 16 residues.

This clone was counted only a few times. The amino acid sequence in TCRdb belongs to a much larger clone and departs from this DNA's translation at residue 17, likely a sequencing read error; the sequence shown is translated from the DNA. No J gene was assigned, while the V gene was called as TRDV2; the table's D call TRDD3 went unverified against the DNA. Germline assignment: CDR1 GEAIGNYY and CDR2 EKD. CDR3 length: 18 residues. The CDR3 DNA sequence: TGTGCCTGTGACACTCTATCTTCTATCAGGGGACACACCGATAAACTCACCTTT. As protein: CACDTLSSIRGHTDKLTF.

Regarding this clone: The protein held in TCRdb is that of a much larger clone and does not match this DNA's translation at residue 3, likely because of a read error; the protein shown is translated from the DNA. The CDR3 coding sequence is TGTGCTCGTGGGGGACAAATAGTCCTGGGGGATAGGAAATCCGATAAACTCATCTTT. Its protein product is CARGGQIVLGDRKSDKLIF. This chain uses TRDV1 with TRDJ1, with 10 positions matching TRDD3. The CDR3 is made up of 19 amino acids. CDR1 is TSWWSYY and CDR2 is QGS in the germline V gene.

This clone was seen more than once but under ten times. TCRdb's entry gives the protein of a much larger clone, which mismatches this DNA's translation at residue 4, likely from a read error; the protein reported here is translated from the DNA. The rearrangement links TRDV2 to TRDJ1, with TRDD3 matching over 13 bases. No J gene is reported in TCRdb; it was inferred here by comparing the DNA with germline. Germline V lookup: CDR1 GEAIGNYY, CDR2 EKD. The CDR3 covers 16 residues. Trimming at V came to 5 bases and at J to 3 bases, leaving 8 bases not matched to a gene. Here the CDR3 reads CACGSRTGGYADKLIF. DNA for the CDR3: TGTGCCTGTGGCTCCCGTACTGGGGGATACGCCGATAAACTCATCTTT.

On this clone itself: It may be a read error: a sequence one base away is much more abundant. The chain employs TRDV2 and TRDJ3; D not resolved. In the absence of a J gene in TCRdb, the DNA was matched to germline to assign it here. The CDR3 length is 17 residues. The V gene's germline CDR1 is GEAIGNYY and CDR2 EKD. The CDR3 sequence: CACDQRDSSWDTRQMFF. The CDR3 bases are TGCGCCTGTGACCAGCGGGACTCCTCCTGGGACACCCGACAGATGTTTTTC.

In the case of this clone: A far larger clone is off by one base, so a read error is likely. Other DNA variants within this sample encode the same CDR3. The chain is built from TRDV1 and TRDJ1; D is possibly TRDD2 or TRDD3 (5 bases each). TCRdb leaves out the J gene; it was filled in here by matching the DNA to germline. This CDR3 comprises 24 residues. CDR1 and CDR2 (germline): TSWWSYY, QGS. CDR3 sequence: CALGELDKGKKSLSLLTQSDKLIF. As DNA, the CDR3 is TGTGCCCTTGGGGAACTAGATAAGGGGAAGAAGAGCCTATCCCTTCTCACACAGAGCGATAAACTCATCTTT.

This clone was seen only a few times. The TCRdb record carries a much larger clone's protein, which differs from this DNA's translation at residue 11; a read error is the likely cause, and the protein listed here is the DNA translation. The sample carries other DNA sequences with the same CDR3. The CDR3 DNA is TGTGCTCTTGGGGGTCCTGGTGACACCGATGAACTCATCTTT. Protein product: CALGGPGDTDELIF. The J gene is TRDJ1, the V gene TRDV1; D gene unclear. CDR3 length equals 14 residues. The germline V gene has CDR1 TSWWSYY and CDR2 QGS.

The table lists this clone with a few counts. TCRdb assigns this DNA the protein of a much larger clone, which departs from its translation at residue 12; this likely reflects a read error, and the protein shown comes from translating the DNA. Here the CDR3 DNA reads TGTGCCTGTGACACCCACTTTCCTAACTGGGGGGTGGAAACGGATAAACTCATCTTT. Protein sequence: CACDTHFPNWGVETDKLIF. The chain combines TRDV2 with TRDJ1; 8 nucleotides match TRDD3. TCRdb records no J gene; here it was assigned by comparing the DNA to germline. V dropped 0 bases and J dropped 5; count of bases not matched to a gene: 19. Looked up from germline, CDR1 is GEAIGNYY and CDR2 is EKD. The CDR3 runs 19 residues.

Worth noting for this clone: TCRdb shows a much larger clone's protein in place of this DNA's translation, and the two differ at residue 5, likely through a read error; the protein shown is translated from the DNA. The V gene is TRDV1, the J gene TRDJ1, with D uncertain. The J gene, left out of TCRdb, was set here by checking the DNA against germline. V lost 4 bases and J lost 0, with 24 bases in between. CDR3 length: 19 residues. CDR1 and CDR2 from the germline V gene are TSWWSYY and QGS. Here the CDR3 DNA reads TGTGCTCTTGGGGGACTGCTCGCCCCGCGCGTAGTATACACCGATAAACTCATCTTT. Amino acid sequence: CALGGLLAPRVVYTDKLIF.

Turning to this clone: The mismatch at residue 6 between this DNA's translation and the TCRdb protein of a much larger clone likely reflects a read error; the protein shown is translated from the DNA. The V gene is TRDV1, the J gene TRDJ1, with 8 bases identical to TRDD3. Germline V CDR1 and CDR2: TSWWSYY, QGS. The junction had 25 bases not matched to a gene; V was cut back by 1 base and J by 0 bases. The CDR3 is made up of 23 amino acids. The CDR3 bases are TGTGCTCTTGGGGAACATCCCTACGGCTGGGGGAAGCGGCTATATCGAAACACCGATAAACTCATCTTT. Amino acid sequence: CALGEHPYGWGKRLYRNTDKLIF.

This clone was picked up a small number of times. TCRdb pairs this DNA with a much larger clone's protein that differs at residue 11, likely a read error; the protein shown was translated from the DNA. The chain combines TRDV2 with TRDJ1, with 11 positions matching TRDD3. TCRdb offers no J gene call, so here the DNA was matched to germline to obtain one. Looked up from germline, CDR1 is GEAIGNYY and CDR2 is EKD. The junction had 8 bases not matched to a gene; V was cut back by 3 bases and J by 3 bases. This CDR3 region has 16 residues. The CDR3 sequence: CACDLLGDRYPDKLIF. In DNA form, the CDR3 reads TGTGCCTGTGACTTACTGGGGGATAGGTACCCCGATAAACTCATCTTT.

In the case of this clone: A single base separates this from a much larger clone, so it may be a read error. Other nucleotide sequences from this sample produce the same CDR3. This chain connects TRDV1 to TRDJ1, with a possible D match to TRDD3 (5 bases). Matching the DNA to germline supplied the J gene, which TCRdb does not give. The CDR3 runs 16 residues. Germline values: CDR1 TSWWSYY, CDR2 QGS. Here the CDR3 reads CALGKLPTRMGSKLIF. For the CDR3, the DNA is TGTGCTCTTGGGAAACTCCCCACTAGGATGGGGAGTAAACTCATCTTT.

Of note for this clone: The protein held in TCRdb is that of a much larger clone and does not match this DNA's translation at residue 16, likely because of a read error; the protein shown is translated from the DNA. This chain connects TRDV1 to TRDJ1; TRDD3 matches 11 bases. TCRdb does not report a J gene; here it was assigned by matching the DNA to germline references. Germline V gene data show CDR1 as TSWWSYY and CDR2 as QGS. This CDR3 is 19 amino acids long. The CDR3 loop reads CALGNRDWGIWIYTDRLIF. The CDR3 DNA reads TGTGCTCTTGGGAACCGAGACTGGGGGATATGGATTTACACCGATAGACTCATCTTT.

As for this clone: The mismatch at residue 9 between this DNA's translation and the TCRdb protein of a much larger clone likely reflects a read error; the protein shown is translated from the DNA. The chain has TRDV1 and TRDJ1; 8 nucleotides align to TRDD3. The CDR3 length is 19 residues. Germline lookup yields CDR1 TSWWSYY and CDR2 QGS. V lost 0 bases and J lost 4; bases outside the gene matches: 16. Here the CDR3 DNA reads TGTGCTCTTGGGGAACTGCCACGACGGGGGGATAGAGAGGGCGATAAACTCATCTTT. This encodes CALGELPRRGDREGDKLIF.

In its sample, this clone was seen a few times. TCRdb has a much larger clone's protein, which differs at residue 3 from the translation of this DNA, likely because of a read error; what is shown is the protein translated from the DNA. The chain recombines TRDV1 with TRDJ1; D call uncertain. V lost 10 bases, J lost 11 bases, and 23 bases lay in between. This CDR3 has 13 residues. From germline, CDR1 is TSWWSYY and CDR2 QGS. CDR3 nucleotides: TGTGCTCCCGTTAAGCGGAGGTCGGGGCGGCTCATCTTT. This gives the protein CAPVKRRSGRLIF.

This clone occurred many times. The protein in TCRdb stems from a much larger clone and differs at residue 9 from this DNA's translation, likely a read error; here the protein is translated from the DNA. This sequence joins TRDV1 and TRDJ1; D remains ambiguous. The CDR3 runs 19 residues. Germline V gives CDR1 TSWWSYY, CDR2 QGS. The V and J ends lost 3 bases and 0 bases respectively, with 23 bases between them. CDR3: CALGDPVYCGPGDTDKLIF. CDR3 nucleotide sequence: TGTGCTCTTGGGGATCCAGTATACTGTGGCCCTGGTGACACCGATAAACTCATCTTT.

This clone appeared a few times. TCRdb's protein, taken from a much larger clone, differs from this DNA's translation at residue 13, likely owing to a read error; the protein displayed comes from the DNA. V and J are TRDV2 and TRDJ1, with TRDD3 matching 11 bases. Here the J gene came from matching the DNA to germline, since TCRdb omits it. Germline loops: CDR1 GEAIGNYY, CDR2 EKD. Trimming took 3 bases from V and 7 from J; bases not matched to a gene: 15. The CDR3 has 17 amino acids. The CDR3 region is CACDPLLGDNGAGKLIF. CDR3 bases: TGTGCCTGTGACCCCCTACTGGGGGATAACGGGGCCGGTAAACTCATCTTT.

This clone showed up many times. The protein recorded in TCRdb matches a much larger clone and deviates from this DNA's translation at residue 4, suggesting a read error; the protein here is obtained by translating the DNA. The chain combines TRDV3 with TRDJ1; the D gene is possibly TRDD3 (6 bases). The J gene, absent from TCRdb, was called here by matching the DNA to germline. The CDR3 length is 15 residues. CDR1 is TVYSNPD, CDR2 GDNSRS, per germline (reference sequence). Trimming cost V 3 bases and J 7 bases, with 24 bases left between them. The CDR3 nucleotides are TGTGCCTTAGCTCTTCCCCCGGGGATTAGGGGTAAACTCATCTTT. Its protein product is CALALPPGIRGKLIF.

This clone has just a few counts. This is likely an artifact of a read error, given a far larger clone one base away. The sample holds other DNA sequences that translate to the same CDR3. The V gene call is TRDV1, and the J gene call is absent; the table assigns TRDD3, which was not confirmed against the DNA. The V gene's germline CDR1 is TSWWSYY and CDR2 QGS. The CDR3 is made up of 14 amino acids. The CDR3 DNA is TGTGCTCTAGGGGAACCAATTAGGTCCGATAACCTCATCTTT. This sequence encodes CALGEPIRSDNLIF.

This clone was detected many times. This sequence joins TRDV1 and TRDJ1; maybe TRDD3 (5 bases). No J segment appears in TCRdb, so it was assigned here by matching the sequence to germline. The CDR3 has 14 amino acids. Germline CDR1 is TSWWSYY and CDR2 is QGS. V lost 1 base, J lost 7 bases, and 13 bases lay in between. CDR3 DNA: TGTGCTCTTGGGGAACCCGGATTGGGGTGTAAACTCATCTTT. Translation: CALGEPGLGCKLIF.

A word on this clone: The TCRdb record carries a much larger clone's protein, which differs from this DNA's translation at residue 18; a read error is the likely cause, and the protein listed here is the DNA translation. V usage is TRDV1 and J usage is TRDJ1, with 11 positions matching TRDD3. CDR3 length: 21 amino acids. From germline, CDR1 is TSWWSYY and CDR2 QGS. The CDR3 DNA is TGTGCTCTTGGGGAACGGAGAAGCTTCGGACTGGGGGATAGGGACACCGATAGACTCATCTTT. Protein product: CALGERRSFGLGDRDTDRLIF.

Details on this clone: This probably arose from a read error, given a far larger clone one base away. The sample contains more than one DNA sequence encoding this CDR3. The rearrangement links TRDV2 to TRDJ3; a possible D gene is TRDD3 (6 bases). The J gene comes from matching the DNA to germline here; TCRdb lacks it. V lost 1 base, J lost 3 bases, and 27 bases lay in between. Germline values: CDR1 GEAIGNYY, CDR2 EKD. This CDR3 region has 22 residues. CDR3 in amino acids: CACDTVLGTAVLTDWDTRQMFF. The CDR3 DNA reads TGTGCCTGTGACACTGTACTGGGAACTGCGGTGTTGACAGACTGGGACACCCGACAGATGTTTTTC.

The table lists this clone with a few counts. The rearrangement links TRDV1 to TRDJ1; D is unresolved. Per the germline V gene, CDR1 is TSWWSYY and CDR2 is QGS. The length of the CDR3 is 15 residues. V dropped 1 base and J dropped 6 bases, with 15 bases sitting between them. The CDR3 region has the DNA TGTGCTCTTGGGGAACCAGTACCCGTGTGGAATAAACTCATCTTT. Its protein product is CALGEPVPVWNKLIF.

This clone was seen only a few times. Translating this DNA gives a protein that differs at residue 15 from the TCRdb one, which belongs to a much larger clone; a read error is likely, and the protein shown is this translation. CDR3 nucleotide sequence: TGTGCCTTAGCCGTTACATTCTGGGGATTCGCTCGAGGGGGTGAACTCATCTTT. Protein product: CALAVTFWGFARGGELIF. J is TRDJ1 and V is TRDV3; the D gene is possibly TRDD3 (6 bases). TCRdb is silent on the J gene; assignment here came from matching the DNA to germline. Between the trimmed V and J ends, which lost 3 bases and 9 bases, there was a span of 35 bases. CDR3 length: 18 residues. Germline CDR1 reads TVYSNPD; CDR2 reads GDNSRS (reference sequence).